The next 21 T cell receptor beta chains were all read from a single sample in a study of blood T cell repertoires in COVID-19. TCRdb's copy holds only in-frame clones and misses some; the assay was immunoSEQ multiplex PCR. Of about 94,000 clones in the sample, around 67% were seen once. Sequenced material: peripheral blood. All receptors come from a man between 65 and 80 years old with COVID-19, enrolled during active disease.

The rearrangement joins TRBV18 to TRBJ1-1; 7 positions match TRBD1. Trimming cost V 3 bases and J 5 bases; bases outside gene matches: 3. The CDR3 contains 13 residues. Germline loops: CDR1 KGHSH, CDR2 LQKENI. Here the CDR3 DNA reads TGTGCCAGCTCACCCTCCAGGGGGACTGAAGCTTTCTTT. Translated, it gives CASSPSRGTEAFF.

This chain connects TRBV12-3 or TRBV12-4 to TRBJ1-1; maybe TRBD1 (5 bases). V was shortened by 1 base and J by 9 bases, with 9 bases between the two germline ends. CDR3 length: 12 residues. CDR3: CASSLVRAQAFF. The CDR3 bases are TGTGCCAGCAGTTTAGTCAGGGCCCAAGCTTTCTTT.

This clone was counted between two and nine times. The V gene is TRBV15, the J gene TRBJ1-6; 8 bases agree with TRBD1. Germline-derived CDR1 and CDR2 are LNHNV and YYDKDF (reference sequence). J gave up 7 bases and V 3 bases, and 5 bases lay outside the gene matches. The CDR3 totals 15 residues. As DNA, the CDR3 is TGTGCCACCAGCAGGGAAGGACAGGGAAATTCACCCCTCCACTTT. It specifies CATSREGQGNSPLHF.

The gene calls are TRBV19 and TRBJ2-3, with 8 bases matching TRBD2. Germline CDR1 LNHDA, CDR2 SQIVND (reference sequence). The V gene end was trimmed by 3 bases and the J gene end by 1 base; junction bases not matched to a gene: 9. The CDR3 is 17 amino acids. CDR3 sequence: CASSIGAGDRGTDTQYF. CDR3 DNA sequence: TGTGCCAGTAGTATCGGAGCGGGAGATCGCGGCACAGATACGCAGTATTTT.

This chain connects TRBV6-2 or TRBV6-3 to TRBJ2-1; weak D call: TRBD1 (5 bases). This CDR3 is 12 amino acids long. CDR1 and CDR2 from the germline V gene are MNHEY and SVGEGT. Trimming pared 2 bases from V and 12 bases from J, leaving 11 bases between. CDR3 in DNA: TGTGCCAGCAGTTACGGCAGGGTCTCGCAGTTCTTC. Encoded protein: CASSYGRVSQFF.

The V call is TRBV5-1, the J call TRBJ2-3; 13 bases fit TRBD2. The CDR3 is 16 residues long. The ends lost 4 bases at V and 3 bases at J; junction bases unmatched: 5. The germline CDR1 and CDR2 sequences are SGHRS and YFSETQ. The CDR3 bases are TGCGCCAGCAGCCGGGGACTAGCGGGGAGAACAGATACGCAGTATTTT. Protein: CASSRGLAGRTDTQYF.

This chain uses TRBV2 with TRBJ2-5, with TRBD1 identical over 7 bases. The CDR3 is 16 residues long. After removal of 7 bases from V and 1 base from J, the junction contained 12 bases not matched to a gene. CDR1 SNHLY and CDR2 FYNNEI come from the germline V gene. The CDR3 nucleotides read TGTGCCAGCACCACCGGGACAGCCAGACCCCAAGAGACCCAGTACTTC. Encoded protein: CASTTGTARPQETQYF. The complete variable domain, with remaining parts taken from reference TRBV2 and TRBJ2-5, reads EPEVTQTPSHQVTQMGQEVILRCVPISNHLYFYWYRQILGQKVEFLVSFYNNEISEKSEIFDDQFSVERPDGSNFTLKIRSTKLEDSAMYFCASTTGTARPQETQYFGPGTRLLVL.

This clone was counted between two and nine times. The chain couples TRBV4-1 to TRBJ2-5, with 7 bases that match TRBD2. V was clipped by 4 bases and J by 4 bases; unmatched bases: 6. The germline gives CDR1 MGHRA, CDR2 YSYEKL. This CDR3 has 14 residues. The CDR3 region has the DNA TGCGCCAGCAGCCGGCGGGAGTCTCGAGAGACCCAGTACTTC. It encodes CASSRRESRETQYF.

This chain joins TRBV6-5 and TRBJ1-1; TRBD1 is a possible D gene (5 bases). From germline, CDR1 is MNHEY and CDR2 SVGAGI. The CDR3 is made up of 13 amino acids. The ends were cut back, 8 bases at V and 4 bases at J, with 14 bases in the middle. The CDR3 region is CASWAGGFTEAFF. Here the CDR3 DNA reads TGTGCCAGCTGGGCTGGGGGGTTCACTGAAGCTTTCTTT.

This clone has only a few counts. V is TRBV19 and J is TRBJ2-7; D is unclear. Germline CDR1 is LNHDA and CDR2 is SQIVND (reference sequence). The CDR3 sequence is 14 residues long. The ends were cut back, 3 bases at V and 0 bases at J, with 9 bases in the middle. In DNA, the CDR3 is TGTGCCAGTAGTATTACCCACTACTCCTACGAGCAGTACTTC. Its protein product is CASSITHYSYEQYF.

This chain links TRBV7-8 with TRBJ2-7; no reliable D call. Trimming pared 1 base from V and 2 bases from J, leaving 6 bases between. Germline values: CDR1 SGHVS, CDR2 FQNEAQ. This CDR3 comprises 13 residues. CDR3 loop: CASSLGEPYEQYF. The CDR3 coding sequence is TGTGCCAGCAGCTTAGGCGAGCCCTACGAGCAGTACTTC.

In its sample, this clone was seen a few times. The chain has TRBV29-1 and TRBJ2-4, with D possibly being TRBD2 (5 bases). Germline lookup yields CDR1 SQVTM and CDR2 ANQGSEA. The CDR3 loop spans 14 amino acids. Trimming cost V 5 bases and J 6 bases, with 17 bases left between them. CDR3 bases: TGCAGCGTTACCCCGCCCGGGAAGGGAAACATTCAGTACTTC. It encodes CSVTPPGKGNIQYF. Full variable domain (missing parts from reference TRBV29-1 and TRBJ2-4): SAVISQKPSRDICQRGTSLTIQCQVDSQVTMMFWYRQQPGQSLTLIATANQGSEATYESGFVIDKFPISRPNLTFSTLTVSNMSPEDSSIYLCSVTPPGKGNIQYFGAGTRLSVL.

A few counts support this clone. The chain carries TRBV7-2 and TRBJ1-1; D is perhaps TRBD1 (5 bases). Germline V gene data show CDR1 as SGHTA and CDR2 as FQGNSA. Trimming removed 5 bases from V and 0 bases from J, with 13 bases in between. The CDR3 has 15 residues. The CDR3 reads CASSILPGLNTEAFF. In nucleotides, the CDR3 is TGTGCCAGCAGCATCCTCCCAGGGCTGAACACTGAAGCTTTCTTT.

V usage is TRBV4-1 and J usage is TRBJ2-2, with TRBD2 as a possible D gene (6 bases). Deletions cut 4 bases from V and 4 bases from J, with 16 bases between. Germline assignment: CDR1 MGHRA and CDR2 YSYEKL. CDR3 length equals 16 residues. In DNA, the CDR3 is TGCGCCAGCAGCCGAGCCGTGGGAGGATCCACCGGGGAGCTGTTTTTT. It specifies CASSRAVGGSTGELFF.

In this sample, this clone turned up a few times. V and J are TRBV19 and TRBJ2-1; 14 bases are shared with TRBD2. The germline V gene has CDR1 LNHDA and CDR2 SQIVND (reference sequence). V lost 0 bases and J lost 8; bases outside the gene matches: 3. The length of the CDR3 is 16 residues. CDR3 amino acids: CASSIDSGLAGDEQFF. The DNA of the CDR3 is TGTGCCAGTAGTATAGATTCGGGACTAGCGGGAGATGAGCAGTTCTTC.

The V and J genes are TRBV7-2 and TRBJ1-2; 8 nucleotides align to TRBD1. With 6 bases clipped from V and 4 bases from J, the junction kept 7 bases outside the gene matches. The CDR3 runs 14 residues. Per the germline V gene, CDR1 is SGHTA and CDR2 is FQGNSA. The CDR3: CASRTGQGSYGYTF. The DNA for the CDR3 is TGTGCCAGCAGAACCGGACAGGGATCCTATGGCTACACCTTC.

This sequence joins TRBV15 and TRBJ2-3, with D possibly TRBD2 on 6 matching bases. Germline V gene lookup returns CDR1 LNHNV and CDR2 YYDKDF (reference sequence). The V gene lost 6 bases and the J gene lost 4 bases, with 11 bases spanning the gap. The CDR3 contains 13 residues. CDR3 nucleotide sequence: TGTGCCACCAGTGATGGAGGGCCAGATACGCAGTATTTT. This sequence encodes CATSDGGPDTQYF.

The chain is built from TRBV6-2 or TRBV6-3 and TRBJ2-7, with a weak D call TRBD2 (5 bases). Germline lookup yields CDR1 MNHEY and CDR2 SVGEGT. The CDR3 consists of 12 residues. The V gene lost 5 bases and the J gene lost 5 bases, with 10 bases spanning the gap. The CDR3 sequence is CASSRWENEQYF. The CDR3, as DNA: TGTGCCAGCAGTAGGTGGGAGAACGAGCAGTACTTC.

This clone appeared a single time. This sequence joins TRBV11-2 and TRBJ2-2, with D possibly TRBD2 on 6 matching bases. V shed 6 bases and J shed 1 base, with 6 bases lying between them. Germline V lookup: CDR1 SGHAT, CDR2 FQNNGV. There are 13 residues in the CDR3. DNA of the CDR3: TGTGCCAGCAGGGAGGGGAACACCGGGGAGCTGTTTTTT. It codes for CASREGNTGELFF.

The rearrangement uses TRBV24-1 and TRBJ2-7; D is possibly TRBD2 (5 bases). CDR1 is KGHDR and CDR2 is SFDVKD in the germline V gene. CDR3 length: 15 amino acids. V lost 8 bases, J lost 2 bases, and 18 bases lay in between. The CDR3 DNA reads TGTGCCACCAATGGATTCTCGGGGTTAGCCTACGAGCAGTACTTC. Protein product: CATNGFSGLAYEQYF.

The gene calls are TRBV7-9 and TRBJ2-3; the match to TRBD2 covers 9 bases. This CDR3 contains 15 residues. Trimming took 5 bases from V and 0 from J; bases not matched to a gene: 3. The germline V gene has CDR1 SEHNR and CDR2 FQNEAQ (reference sequence). The chain's CDR3 is CASSPSGISTDTQYF. CDR3 in DNA: TGTGCCAGCAGCCCTAGCGGGATTAGCACAGATACGCAGTATTTT.